Sequencing of this T cell receptor (beta chain) was carried out in a study of identical twins. General study findings and limits: Researchers reported weaker excess twin sharing in beta out-of-frame sequences.

The CDR3 has 15 residues. The V gene's germline CDR1 is MNHEY and CDR2 SVGAGI. Trimming removed 4 bases at V and 5 bases at J, with 14 bases between. Unique molecular identifiers were present on cDNA, and template switching added a universal primer site. TCRdb fed the 5' RACE reads into MiXCR, producing one record per CDR3 protein. Of 410,000 or so distinct CDR3 sequences in the sample, 15% to 20% were seen once. In the case of this clonotype: Its target is unknown.

The source material was naive T cells sorted from blood. J is TRBJ1-4 and V is TRBV6-5; D perhaps matches TRBD1 (5 bases). This clonotype originated in a man aged 50-60 years in good health. DNA for the CDR3: TGTGCCAGCAGTTTCACGGACGGGGGGAATGAAAAACTGTTTTTT. Residues: CASSFTDGGNEKLFF.